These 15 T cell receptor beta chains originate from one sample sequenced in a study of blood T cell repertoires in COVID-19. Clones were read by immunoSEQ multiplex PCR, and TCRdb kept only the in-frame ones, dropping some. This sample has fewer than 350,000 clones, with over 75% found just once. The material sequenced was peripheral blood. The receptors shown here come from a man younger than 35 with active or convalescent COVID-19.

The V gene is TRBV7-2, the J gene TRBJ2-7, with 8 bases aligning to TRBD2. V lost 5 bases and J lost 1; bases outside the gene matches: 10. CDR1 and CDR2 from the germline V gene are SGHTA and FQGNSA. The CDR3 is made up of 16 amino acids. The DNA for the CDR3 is TGTGCCAGCAGCCATTCGGCGGCGGGGGGTTCCTACGAGCAGTACTTC. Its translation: CASSHSAAGGSYEQYF.

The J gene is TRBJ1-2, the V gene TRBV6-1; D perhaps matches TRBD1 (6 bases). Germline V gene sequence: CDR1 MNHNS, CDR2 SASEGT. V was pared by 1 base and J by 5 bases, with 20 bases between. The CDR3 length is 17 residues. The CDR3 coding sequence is TGTGCCAGCAGTGAAGGGCTTGGACAGCTACAGTGGTATGGCTACACCTTC. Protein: CASSEGLGQLQWYGYTF.

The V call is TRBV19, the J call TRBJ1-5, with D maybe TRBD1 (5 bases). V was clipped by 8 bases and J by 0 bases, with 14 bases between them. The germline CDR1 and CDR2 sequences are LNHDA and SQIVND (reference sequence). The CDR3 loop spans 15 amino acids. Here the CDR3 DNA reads TGTGCCAGTCAAAAACAGGAGTATAGCAATCAGCCCCAGCATTTT. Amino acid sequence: CASQKQEYSNQPQHF. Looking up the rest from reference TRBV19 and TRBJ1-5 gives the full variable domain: DGGITQSPKYLFRKEGQNVTLSCEQNLNHDAMYWYRQDPGQGLRLIYYSQIVNDFQKGDIAEGYSVSREKKESFPLTVTSAQKNPTAFYLCASQKQEYSNQPQHFGDGTRLSIL.

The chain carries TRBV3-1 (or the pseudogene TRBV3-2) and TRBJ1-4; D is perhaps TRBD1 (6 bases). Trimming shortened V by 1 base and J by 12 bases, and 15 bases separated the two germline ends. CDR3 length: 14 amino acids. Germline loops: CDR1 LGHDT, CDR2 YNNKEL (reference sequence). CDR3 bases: TGTGCCAGCAGCCAAGGGACAGCGTCGAGGGAACTGTTTTTT. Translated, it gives CASSQGTASRELFF.

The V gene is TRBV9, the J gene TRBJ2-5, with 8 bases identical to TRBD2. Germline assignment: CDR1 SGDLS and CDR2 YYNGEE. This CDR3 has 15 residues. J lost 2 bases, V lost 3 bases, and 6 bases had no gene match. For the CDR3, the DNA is TGTGCCAGCAGCGAGGGCGGGGGGATACAAGAGACCCAGTACTTC. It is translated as CASSEGGGIQETQYF. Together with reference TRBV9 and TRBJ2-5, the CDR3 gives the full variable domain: DSGVTQTPKHLITATGQRVTLRCSPRSGDLSVYWYQQSLDQGLQFLIQYYNGEERAKGNILERFSAQQFPDLHSELNLSSLELGDSALYFCASSEGGGIQETQYFGPGTRLLVL.

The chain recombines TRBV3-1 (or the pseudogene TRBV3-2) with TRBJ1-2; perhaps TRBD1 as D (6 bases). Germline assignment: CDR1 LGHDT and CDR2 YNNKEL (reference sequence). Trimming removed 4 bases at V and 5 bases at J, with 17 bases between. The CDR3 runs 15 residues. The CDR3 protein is CASSLKFRGPYGYTF. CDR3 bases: TGTGCCAGCAGCCTCAAGTTCAGGGGACCTTATGGCTACACCTTC.

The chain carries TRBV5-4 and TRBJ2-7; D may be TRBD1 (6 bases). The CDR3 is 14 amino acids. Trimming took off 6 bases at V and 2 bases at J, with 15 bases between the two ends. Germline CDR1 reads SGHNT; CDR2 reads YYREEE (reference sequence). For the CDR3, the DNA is TGTGCCAGCACCCAAAACCAGGGGACCTACGAGCAGTACTTC. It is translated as CASTQNQGTYEQYF.

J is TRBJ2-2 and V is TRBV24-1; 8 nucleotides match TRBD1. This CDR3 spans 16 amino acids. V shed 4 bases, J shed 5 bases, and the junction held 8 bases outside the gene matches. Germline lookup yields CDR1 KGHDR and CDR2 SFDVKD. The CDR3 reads CATSDPGTGLTGELFF. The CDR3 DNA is TGTGCCACCAGTGACCCCGGGACAGGTTTAACCGGGGAGCTGTTTTTT.

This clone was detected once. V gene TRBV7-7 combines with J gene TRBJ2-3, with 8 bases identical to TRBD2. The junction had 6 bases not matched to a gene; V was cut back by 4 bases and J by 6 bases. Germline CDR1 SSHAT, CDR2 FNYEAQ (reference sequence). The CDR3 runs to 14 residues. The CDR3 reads CASSSGLVSDTQYF. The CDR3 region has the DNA TGTGCCAGCAGCTCGGGACTAGTAAGCGATACGCAGTATTTT. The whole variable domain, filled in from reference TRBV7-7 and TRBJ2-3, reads GAGVSQSPRYKVTKRGQDVTLRCDPISSHATLYWYQQALGQGPEFLTYFNYEAQPDKSGLPSDRFSAERPEGSISTLTIQRTEQRDSAMYRCASSSGLVSDTQYFGPGTRLTVL.

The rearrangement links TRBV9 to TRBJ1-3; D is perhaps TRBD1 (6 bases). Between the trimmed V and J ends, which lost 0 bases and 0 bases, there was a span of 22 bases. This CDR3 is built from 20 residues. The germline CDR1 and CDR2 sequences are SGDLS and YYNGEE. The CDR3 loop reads CASSVGLMGDITHSGNTIYF. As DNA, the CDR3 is TGTGCCAGCAGCGTAGGTTTAATGGGGGACATCACCCACTCTGGAAACACCATATATTTT.

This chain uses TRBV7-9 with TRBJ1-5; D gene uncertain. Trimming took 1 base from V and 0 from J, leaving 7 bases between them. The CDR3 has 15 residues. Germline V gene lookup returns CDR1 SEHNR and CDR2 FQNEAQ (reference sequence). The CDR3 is CASSLGETSNQPQHF. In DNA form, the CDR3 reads TGTGCCAGCAGCTTAGGAGAAACTAGCAATCAGCCCCAGCATTTT.

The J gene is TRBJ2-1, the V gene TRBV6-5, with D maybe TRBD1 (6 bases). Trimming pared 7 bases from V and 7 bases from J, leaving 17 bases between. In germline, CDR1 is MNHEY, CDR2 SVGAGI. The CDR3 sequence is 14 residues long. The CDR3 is CASTPNQGRNEQFF. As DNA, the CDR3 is TGTGCCAGCACCCCGAATCAGGGGAGAAATGAGCAGTTCTTC.

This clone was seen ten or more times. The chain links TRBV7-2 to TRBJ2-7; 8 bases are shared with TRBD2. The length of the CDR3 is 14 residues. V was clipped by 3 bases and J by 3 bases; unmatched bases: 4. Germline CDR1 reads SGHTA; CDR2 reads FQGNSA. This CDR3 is CASSFRTSNYEQYF. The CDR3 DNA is TGTGCCAGCAGCTTCAGGACTAGCAACTACGAGCAGTACTTC.

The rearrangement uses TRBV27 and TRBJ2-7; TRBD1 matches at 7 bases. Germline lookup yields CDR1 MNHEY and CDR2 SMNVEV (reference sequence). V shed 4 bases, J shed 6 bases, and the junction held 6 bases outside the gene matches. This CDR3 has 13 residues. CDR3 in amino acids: CASSSPTGIEQYF. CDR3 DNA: TGTGCCAGCAGTTCCCCGACAGGGATCGAGCAGTACTTC.

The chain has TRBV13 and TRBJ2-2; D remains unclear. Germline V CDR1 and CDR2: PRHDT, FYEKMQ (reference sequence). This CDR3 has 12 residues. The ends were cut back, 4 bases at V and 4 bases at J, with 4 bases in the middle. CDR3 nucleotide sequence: TGTGCCAGCAGCTATCTCACCGGGGAGCTGTTTTTT. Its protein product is CASSYLTGELFF.